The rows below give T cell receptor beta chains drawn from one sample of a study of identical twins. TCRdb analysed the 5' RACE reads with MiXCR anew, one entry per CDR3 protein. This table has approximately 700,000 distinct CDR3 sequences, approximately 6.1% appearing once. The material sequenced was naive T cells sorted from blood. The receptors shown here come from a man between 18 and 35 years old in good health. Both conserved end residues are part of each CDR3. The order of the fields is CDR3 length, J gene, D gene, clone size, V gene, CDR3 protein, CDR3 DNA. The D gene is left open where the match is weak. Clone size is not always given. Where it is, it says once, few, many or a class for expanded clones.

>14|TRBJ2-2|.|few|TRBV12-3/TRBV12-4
CASSPPAAAGELFF
TGTGCCAGCAGTCCGCCGGCGGCCGCCGGGGAGCTGTTTTTT
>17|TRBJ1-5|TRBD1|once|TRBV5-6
CASSLASGTGCGQPQHF
TGTGCCAGCAGCTTGGCCTCCGGGACAGGGTGCGGTCAGCCCCAGCATTTT
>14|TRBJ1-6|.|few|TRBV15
CATSRERVNSPLHF
TGTGCCACCAGCAGAGAAAGGGTCAATTCACCCCTCCACTTT
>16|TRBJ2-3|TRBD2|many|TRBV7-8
CASSPLLAGAPDTQYF
TGTGCCAGCAGCCCTTTACTAGCGGGAGCTCCAGATACGCAGTATTTT
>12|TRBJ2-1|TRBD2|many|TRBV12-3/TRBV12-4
CASSLRTSEQFF
TGTGCCAGCAGTCTCAGGACTAGTGAGCAGTTCTTC
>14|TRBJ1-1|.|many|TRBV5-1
CASSFRGDNTEAFF
TGCGCCAGCAGCTTCCGAGGGGATAACACTGAAGCTTTCTTT
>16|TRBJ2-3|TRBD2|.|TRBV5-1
CASSLDGTSVTDTQYF
TGCGCCAGCAGCTTGGACGGGACTAGCGTCACAGATACGCAGTATTTT
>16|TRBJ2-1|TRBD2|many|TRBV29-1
CSVEGPSGRRYNEQFF
TGCAGCGTTGAGGGGCCCAGCGGGAGGAGGTACAATGAGCAGTTCTTC
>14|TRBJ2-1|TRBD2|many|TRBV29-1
CSVEAGVSYNEQFF
TGCAGCGTTGAGGCGGGAGTTTCCTACAATGAGCAGTTCTTC
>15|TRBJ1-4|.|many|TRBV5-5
CASSSGLTGNEKLFF
TGTGCCAGCAGCTCAGGACTTACGGGGAATGAAAAACTGTTTTTT
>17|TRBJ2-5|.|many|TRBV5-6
CASSGRASSYNQETQYF
TGTGCCAGCAGCGGCCGGGCTAGCAGTTATAACCAAGAGACCCAGTACTTC
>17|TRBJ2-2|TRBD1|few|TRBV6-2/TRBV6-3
CASSYPTATGIGGELFF
TGTGCCAGCAGTTACCCGACGGCGACAGGGATCGGCGGGGAGCTGTTTTTT
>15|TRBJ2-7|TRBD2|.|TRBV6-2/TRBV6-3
CASSLELAGFYEQYF
TGTGCCAGCAGCTTGGAACTAGCGGGGTTCTACGAGCAGTACTTC
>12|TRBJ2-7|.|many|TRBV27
CASRGLSYEQYF
TGTGCCAGCAGGGGGCTCAGCTACGAGCAGTACTTC
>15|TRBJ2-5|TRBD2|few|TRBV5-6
CASSVKAGVAETQYF
TGTGCCAGCAGCGTGAAAGCGGGAGTTGCTGAGACCCAGTACTTC
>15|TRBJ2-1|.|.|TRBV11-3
CASGPDRERGNEQFF
TGTGCCAGCGGCCCTGACAGGGAGCGGGGCAATGAGCAGTTCTTC
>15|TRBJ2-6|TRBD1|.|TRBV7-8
CASSSQGAGANVLTF
TGTGCCAGCAGCTCGCAGGGGGCTGGGGCCAACGTCCTGACTTTC
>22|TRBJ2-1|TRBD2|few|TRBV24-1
CATSDFTPTSSGSISSYNEQFF
TGTGCCACCAGTGATTTCACCCCTACTTCTAGCGGGAGTATAAGCTCCTACAATGAGCAGTTCTTC
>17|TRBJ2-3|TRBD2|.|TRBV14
CASSLRRLAGEVDTQYF
TGTGCCAGCAGCCTACGACGACTAGCGGGAGAGGTAGATACGCAGTATTTT
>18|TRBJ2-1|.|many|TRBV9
CASSVAKGLLTTGGEQFF
TGTGCCAGCAGCGTTGCAAAGGGGCTCTTAACAACTGGTGGTGAGCAGTTCTTC
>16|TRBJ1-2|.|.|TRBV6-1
CASSEYRVIAGAGYTF
TGTGCCAGCAGTGAATACAGGGTGATTGCGGGAGCTGGCTACACCTTC
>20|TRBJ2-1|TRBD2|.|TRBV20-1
CSANRMGLGLAGGPANEQFF
TGCAGTGCAAACCGTATGGGGTTAGGACTAGCGGGAGGGCCGGCGAATGAGCAGTTCTTC
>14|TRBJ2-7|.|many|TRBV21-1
CASSKTGNPYEQYF
TGTGCCAGCAGCAAGACAGGGAACCCCTACGAGCAGTACTTC
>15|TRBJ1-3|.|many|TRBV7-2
CASSLGHRSGNTIYF
TGTGCCAGCAGCTTAGGACATCGCTCTGGAAACACCATATATTTT
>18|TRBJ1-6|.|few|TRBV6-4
CASSERGGKSSYNSPLHF
TGTGCCAGCAGTGAGAGAGGAGGGAAGAGCTCCTATAATTCACCCCTCCACTTT
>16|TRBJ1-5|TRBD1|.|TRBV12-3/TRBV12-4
CASSSLNRGSNQPQHF
TGTGCCAGCAGTTCCCTAAACAGGGGTAGCAATCAGCCCCAGCATTTT
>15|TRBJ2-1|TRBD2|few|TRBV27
CASSSKREWYNEQFF
TGTGCCAGCAGTTCAAAGCGGGAGTGGTACAATGAGCAGTTCTTC
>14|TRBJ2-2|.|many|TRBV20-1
CSARDSGGTGELFF
TGCAGTGCTAGAGATAGTGGGGGGACCGGGGAGCTGTTTTTT
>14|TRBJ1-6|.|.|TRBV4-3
CASSQDTGNSPLHF
TGCGCCAGCAGCCAAGATACAGGGAATTCACCCCTCCACTTT
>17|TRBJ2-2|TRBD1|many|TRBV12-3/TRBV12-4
CASRTTGEDWNTGELFF
TGTGCCAGCAGGACGACAGGGGAGGACTGGAACACCGGGGAGCTGTTTTTT
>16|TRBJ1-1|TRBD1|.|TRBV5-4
CASSPGDRGSGTEAFF
TGTGCCAGCAGCCCGGGGGACAGGGGGTCGGGCACTGAAGCTTTCTTT
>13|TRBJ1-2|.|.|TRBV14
CASSPDAAAGYTF
TGTGCCAGCAGCCCCGACGCGGCGGCCGGCTACACCTTC
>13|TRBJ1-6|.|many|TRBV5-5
CASSSGLKSSSRF
TGTGCCAGCAGCTCGGGACTTAAATCCTCCTCTCGCTTT
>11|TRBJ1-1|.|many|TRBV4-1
CASSRDTEAFF
TGCGCCAGCAGCCGGGACACTGAAGCTTTCTTT
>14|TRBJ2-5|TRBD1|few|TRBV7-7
CASSLTGGTETQYF
TGTGCCAGCAGCCTTACAGGGGGCACAGAGACCCAGTACTTC
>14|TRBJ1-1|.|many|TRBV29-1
CSVEEFGSGTEAFF
TGCAGCGTTGAAGAATTTGGGAGTGGCACTGAAGCTTTCTTT
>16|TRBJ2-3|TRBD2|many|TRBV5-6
CASSLASGTSGNTQYF
TGTGCCAGCAGCTTGGCGAGCGGGACTAGCGGAAATACGCAGTATTTT
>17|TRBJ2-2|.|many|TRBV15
CATSRDLLAPNTGELFF
TGTGCCACCAGCAGAGATTTACTAGCTCCGAACACCGGGGAGCTGTTTTTT
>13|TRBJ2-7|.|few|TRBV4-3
CASSQDGSWRQYF
TGCGCCAGCAGCCAAGATGGGAGTTGGAGGCAGTACTTC
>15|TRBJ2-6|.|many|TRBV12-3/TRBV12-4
CASSRQVAGANVLTF
TGTGCCAGCAGTCGACAGGTCGCTGGGGCCAACGTCCTGACTTTC
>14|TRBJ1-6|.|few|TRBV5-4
CASSLQGTNSPLHF
TGTGCCAGCAGCTTGCAGGGAACCAATTCACCCCTCCACTTT
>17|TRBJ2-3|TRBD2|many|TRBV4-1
CASSQEGGLAGPDTQYF
TGCGCCAGCAGCCAGGAGGGAGGACTAGCCGGCCCAGATACGCAGTATTTT
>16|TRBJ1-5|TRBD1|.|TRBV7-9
CASSLDSGGNSQPQHF
TGTGCCAGCAGCTTAGATTCAGGGGGCAATAGTCAGCCCCAGCATTTT
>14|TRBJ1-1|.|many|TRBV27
CASSLVGGDTEAFF
TGTGCCAGCAGTTTGGTCGGAGGTGACACTGAAGCTTTCTTT
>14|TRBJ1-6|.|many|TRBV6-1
CATAFKIWVSPLHF
TGTGCCACCGCCTTTAAAATATGGGTTTCACCCCTCCACTTT
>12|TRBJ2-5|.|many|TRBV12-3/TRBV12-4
CASSPIPRDQYF
TGTGCCAGCAGTCCCATCCCAAGGGACCAGTACTTC
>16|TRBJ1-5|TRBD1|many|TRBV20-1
CSARDASGQGFQPQHF
TGCAGTGCTAGAGATGCGTCGGGACAGGGGTTTCAGCCCCAGCATTTT
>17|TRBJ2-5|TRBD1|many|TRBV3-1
CASSQDRGTGLQETQYF
TGTGCCAGCAGCCAAGATAGAGGGACAGGACTACAAGAGACCCAGTACTTC
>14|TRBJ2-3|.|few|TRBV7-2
CASSSETWTDTQYF
TGTGCCAGCAGCTCGGAGACTTGGACAGATACGCAGTATTTT
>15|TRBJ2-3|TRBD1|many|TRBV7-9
CASSSSGQGTDTQYF
TGTGCCAGCAGCTCGTCGGGACAGGGGACAGATACGCAGTATTTT
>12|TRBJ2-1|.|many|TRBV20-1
CSGGRGGNEQFF
TGCAGTGGGGGCAGGGGTGGTAATGAGCAGTTCTTC
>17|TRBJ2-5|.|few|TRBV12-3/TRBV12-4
CASSPNRGESNQETQYF
TGTGCCAGCAGCCCAAATAGGGGGGAGTCGAACCAAGAGACCCAGTACTTC
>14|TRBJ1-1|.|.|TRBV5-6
CASSLVGGGGEAFF
TGTGCCAGCAGCTTGGTGGGGGGCGGTGGTGAAGCTTTCTTT
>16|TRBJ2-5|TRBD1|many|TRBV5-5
CASSSRTGGSQETQYF
TGTGCCAGCAGCTCCAGGACAGGGGGAAGCCAAGAGACCCAGTACTTC
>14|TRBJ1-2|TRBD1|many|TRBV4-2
CASSQSSGGYGYTF
TGTGCCAGCAGCCAATCGTCAGGGGGCTATGGCTACACCTTC